This is a list of T cell receptor beta chains from one sample in a study of blood T cell repertoires in COVID-19. Produced via immunoSEQ multiplex PCR; TCRdb's table is partial and in-frame only. This sample carries approximately 90,000 clones, 60% to 85% of them seen once, and the ten largest clones take roughly 53%. Input material: peripheral blood. Receptors were obtained from a human donor in a cohort sampled during active COVID-19. CDR3s include the opening cysteine and the closing phenylalanine or tryptophan. The D gene is left open where the match is weak. Not all rows give a size; the values are once, few, many and, for expanded clones, a class.

d_call,j_call,clone_size,v_call,cdr3_aa,cdr3_nt
TRBD1,TRBJ1-5,NA,TRBV28,CASRGQGNQPQHF,TGTGCCAGCAGGGGACAGGGAAATCAGCCCCAGCATTTT
TRBD2,TRBJ2-7,NA,TRBV7-6,CASSLGSGLAGSYEQYF,TGTGCCAGCAGCTTAGGGTCAGGACTAGCGGGATCCTACGAGCAGTACTTC
NA,TRBJ2-5,NA,TRBV21-1,CASSNKGEETQYF,TGTGCCAGCAGCAATAAAGGGGAAGAGACCCAGTACTTC
NA,TRBJ2-2,few,TRBV7-2,CASNPTANTGELFF,TGTGCCAGCAACCCGACAGCGAACACCGGGGAGCTGTTTTTT
TRBD2,TRBJ2-7,few,TRBV5-4,CASSLGLAKEQYF,TGTGCCAGCAGCCTGGGACTAGCGAAAGAGCAGTACTTC
TRBD2,TRBJ2-2,few,TRBV4-2,CASRRAGATGELFF,TGTGCCAGCCGAAGGGCGGGAGCCACCGGGGAGCTGTTTTTT
TRBD2,TRBJ2-5,NA,TRBV10-3,CAISEALAGGFGTQYF,TGTGCCATCAGTGAAGCGCTAGCGGGAGGGTTCGGGACCCAGTACTTC
TRBD2,TRBJ2-1,few,TRBV28,CASSLAGPSYNEQFF,TGTGCCAGCAGCTTAGCGGGACCCTCTTACAATGAGCAGTTCTTC
TRBD1,TRBJ1-3,NA,TRBV7-2,CASSSTGAHGNTIYF,TGTGCCAGCAGCTCAACAGGGGCGCACGGAAACACCATATATTTT
TRBD1,TRBJ1-6,NA,TRBV5-6,CASSLQGSPIGSPLHF,TGTGCCAGCAGCTTACAGGGGTCGCCGATCGGTTCACCCCTCCACTTT
TRBD1,TRBJ1-2,once,TRBV5-1,CASSQGQEILNYGYTF,TGCGCCAGCAGCCAGGGACAGGAGATACTTAACTATGGCTACACCTTC
TRBD1,TRBJ1-3,few,TRBV19,CASSPERPGQGTNTIYF,TGTGCCAGTAGTCCAGAGCGACCGGGACAGGGAACCAACACCATATATTTT
NA,TRBJ2-1,NA,TRBV6-5,CASSYLKGLLNEQFF,TGTGCCAGCAGTTACTTAAAAGGACTACTAAATGAGCAGTTCTTC
TRBD1,TRBJ1-5,NA,TRBV7-9,CASSLGTGALGNQPQHF,TGTGCCAGCAGCTTAGGCACAGGGGCTTTGGGCAATCAGCCCCAGCATTTT
TRBD2,TRBJ2-2,NA,TRBV4-2,CASSQVGTSLPGELFF,TGTGCCAGCAGCCAAGTTGGGACTAGTCTCCCCGGGGAGCTGTTTTTT
TRBD2,TRBJ2-5,NA,TRBV29-1,CSVVMAGGWETQYF,TGCAGCGTTGTCATGGCGGGAGGGTGGGAGACCCAGTACTTC
TRBD2,TRBJ2-3,NA,TRBV10-3,CAISAGGGATQYF,TGTGCCATCAGTGCGGGGGGTGGTGCTACGCAGTATTTT